This T cell receptor (beta chain) was recorded in a study of blood T cell repertoires in COVID-19. Germline V lookup: CDR1 MNHEY, CDR2 SVGAGI. This CDR3 has 14 residues. The germline V and J ends were trimmed by 4 bases and 2 bases, with 11 bases remaining between them. The repertoire was sequenced with immunoSEQ multiplex PCR; TCRdb's copy has only in-frame clones and lacks some. The table has roughly 390,000 clones, approximately 89% seen once. J is TRBJ2-5 and V is TRBV6-5; possible D gene TRBD1, 5 bases. The sample was peripheral blood. This clonotype was obtained from a woman aged 25 to 39 with COVID-19, enrolled during active disease. The CDR3 sequence: CASSFQGTQETQYF. The CDR3 DNA follows: TGTGCCAGCAGTTTCCAGGGTACTCAAGAGACCCAGTACTTC.